These 27 T cell receptor beta chains were sequenced from one sample in a study of T-cell reconstitution after alpha-beta-depleted transplantation in children. It was with unique molecular identifiers that the TCRbeta library was prepared. TCRdb analysed the PCR reads with MiXCR anew, one entry per CDR3 protein. The sample has 200,000 to 300,000 distinct CDR3 sequences, 12% seen once; the top ten hold over 2%. Material: PBMCs from the stem cell graft donor, obtained from the stem cell graft. Source of these receptors: a human donor who donated a stem cell graft to a child with acute lymphoblastic leukemia.

This clonotype was counted between two and nine times. The V and J genes are TRBV29-1 and TRBJ2-6, with 10 nucleotides matching TRBD2. Germline CDR1 is SQVTM and CDR2 is ANQGSEA. The CDR3 sequence is 15 residues long. The V gene end was trimmed by 5 bases and the J gene end by 0 bases; junction bases not matched to a gene: 1. The CDR3 sequence: CSVPSGSSGANVLTF. CDR3 DNA sequence: TGCAGCGTTCCTAGCGGGAGCTCTGGGGCCAACGTCCTGACTTTC.

This clonotype appeared a single time. One end of the junction varies from germline; a read error may be responsible. The J gene is TRBJ2-3, the V gene TRBV20-1; tentatively, D is TRBD2 (6 bases). Germline values: CDR1 DFQATT, CDR2 SNEGSKA (reference sequence). This CDR3 is built from 16 residues. The CDR3 DNA reads TGCAGTGCTACCCTGAGCGGGCGCCCTAGCACAGATACGCAGTATTTC. It specifies CSATLSGRPSTDTQYF.

There are many counts of this clonotype. V usage is TRBV12-3 or TRBV12-4 and J usage is TRBJ2-3; TRBD2 agrees at 11 bases. The CDR3 length is 17 residues. V gave up 2 bases and J gave up 6 bases; unmatched junction bases: 10. The CDR3 loop is CASSLRGLAGGPDTQYF. The DNA of the CDR3 is TGTGCCAGCAGTTTAAGGGGTCTAGCGGGGGGACCGGATACGCAGTATTTT.

This clonotype was counted a few times. The rearrangement links TRBV18 to TRBJ2-6, with TRBD2 as a possible D gene (5 bases). The germline V gene encodes CDR1 KGHSH and CDR2 LQKENI. The CDR3 length is 15 residues. V lost 2 bases, J lost 3 bases, and 8 bases lay in between. The chain's CDR3 is CASSPSGVGANVLTF. The CDR3 nucleotides are TGTGCCAGCTCACCATCCGGGGTTGGGGCCAACGTCCTGACTTTC.

This clonotype was counted ten times or more. V gene TRBV20-1 combines with J gene TRBJ2-3; 8 bases match TRBD2. CDR3 length: 21 residues. J was trimmed by 2 bases and V by 4 bases; bases with no gene match: 26. Germline CDR1 DFQATT, CDR2 SNEGSKA (reference sequence). CDR3 DNA sequence: TGCAGTGCTAATAATTTGATAGCGGGACTACCCGATCTGAGACCCACAGATACGCAGTATTTT. Translated, it gives CSANNLIAGLPDLRPTDTQYF.

Comment on this clonotype: A much larger clone differs from this one at a single base, so this may be a read error. The rearrangement joins TRBV27 to TRBJ2-1; TRBD1 matches at 11 bases. Germline V gives CDR1 MNHEY, CDR2 SMNVEV (reference sequence). The CDR3 spans 16 residues. This chain's CDR3 is CASSPRTGGRDNEHFF. The CDR3 nucleotides are TGTGCCAGCAGTCCCCGGACAGGGGGCAGGGACAATGAGCATTTCTTC.

Ten or more counts support this clonotype. The J gene is TRBJ2-6, the V gene TRBV5-4, with D hard to call. The V and J ends lost 2 bases and 0 bases respectively, with 9 bases between them. Germline V gives CDR1 SGHNT, CDR2 YYREEE (reference sequence). The CDR3 runs to 16 residues. The CDR3 spells CASSFPGRSGANVLTF. In nucleotides, the CDR3 is TGTGCCAGCAGCTTCCCCGGACGCTCTGGGGCCAACGTCCTGACTTTC.

This clonotype came up many times. The chain joins TRBV5-6 to TRBJ2-5; weak D call: TRBD1 (6 bases). V was cut by 2 bases and J by 5 bases, with 10 bases left in between. The CDR3 totals 13 residues. CDR1 is SGHDT, CDR2 YYEEEE, per germline. This CDR3 reads CASSFDRPETQYF. DNA for the CDR3: TGTGCCAGCAGCTTCGACAGGCCGGAGACCCAGTACTTC.

This clonotype has at least ten counts. The chain joins TRBV6-5 to TRBJ2-6; no definite D call. The CDR3 is 15 amino acids. V was clipped by 3 bases and J by 0 bases, with 6 bases between them. CDR1 is MNHEY, CDR2 SVGAGI, per germline. CDR3 amino acids: CASSYQSSGANVLTF. As DNA, the CDR3 is TGTGCCAGCAGTTATCAGAGCTCTGGGGCCAACGTCCTGACTTTC.

This clonotype occurred many times. J is TRBJ2-7 and V is TRBV7-9; 8 nucleotides line up with TRBD1. Germline V CDR1 and CDR2: SEHNR, FQNEAQ (reference sequence). Trimming removed 2 bases from V and 2 bases from J; junction bases left unmatched: 2. The CDR3 contains 14 residues. CDR3 in amino acids: CASSLPGGPYEQYF. The CDR3 nucleotides are TGTGCCAGCAGCTTACCAGGGGGCCCCTACGAGCAGTACTTC.

This clonotype came up many times. The CDR3 reads CASSFIGSSSYNEQFF. DNA of the CDR3: TGTGCCAGCAGTTTTATAGGAAGCTCCTCCTACAATGAGCAGTTCTTC. The V gene is TRBV12-3 or TRBV12-4, the J gene TRBJ2-1; unclear D gene. Trimming left V 3 bases short and J 0 bases short, with 12 bases between. The CDR3 length is 16 residues.

The table lists this clonotype with a few counts. The chain carries TRBV20-1 and TRBJ2-6; D unresolved. Germline V gene lookup returns CDR1 DFQATT and CDR2 SNEGSKA (reference sequence). The germline V and J ends were trimmed by 5 bases and 3 bases, with 11 bases remaining between them. CDR3 size: 14 residues. CDR3 amino acids: CSAGREVGANVLTF. CDR3 sequence (DNA): TGCAGTGCTGGCCGCGAGGTTGGGGCCAACGTCCTGACTTTC.

Of note for this clonotype: A much larger clone lies a single base off, so this may be a read error. V gene TRBV7-9 combines with J gene TRBJ2-1; 10 nucleotides align to TRBD2. This CDR3 has 15 amino acids. Germline V gives CDR1 SEHNR, CDR2 FQNEAQ (reference sequence). This chain's CDR3 is CASCFTSGTNNEQFF. The DNA of the CDR3 is TGTGCCAGCTGCTTCACTAGCGGGACAAACAATGAGCAGTTCTTC.

There are many counts of this clonotype. The V and J genes are TRBV7-9 and TRBJ2-1; weak D call: TRBD2 (5 bases). Germline lookup yields CDR1 SEHNR and CDR2 FQNEAQ (reference sequence). The CDR3 runs to 17 residues. Trimming took off 1 base at V and 3 bases at J, with 16 bases between the two ends. CDR3 in amino acids: CASSLVRDRGLYNEQFF. DNA for the CDR3: TGTGCCAGCAGCTTAGTACGGGATCGAGGTCTCTACAATGAGCAGTTCTTC.

This clonotype was seen at least ten times. The J gene is TRBJ1-1, the V gene TRBV25-1; D is possibly TRBD1 (5 bases). The length of the CDR3 is 12 residues. The germline V gene has CDR1 MGHDK and CDR2 SYGVNS. The V gene lost 2 bases and the J gene lost 11 bases, with 12 bases spanning the gap. DNA for the CDR3: TGTGCCAGCAGTGAAAGGCCAGGGCCGGCTTTCTTT. It codes for CASSERPGPAFF.

On this clonotype: A clone one base away is much larger, so this may be a read error. This sequence joins TRBV5-1 and TRBJ2-1, with D unclear. The ends were cut back, 0 bases at V and 3 bases at J, with 13 bases in the middle. The CDR3 consists of 16 residues. The germline V gene has CDR1 SGHRS and CDR2 YFSETQ. CDR3 protein: CASSLVAERYYNEQFF. The CDR3 DNA is TGCGCCAGCAGCTTGGTTGCGGAACGCTACTACAATGAGCAGTTCTTC.

This clonotype has more than one count but fewer than ten. The chain links TRBV29-1 to TRBJ2-1; 9 nucleotides line up with TRBD1. The CDR3 has 13 residues. Germline CDR1 and CDR2: SQVTM and ANQGSEA. Trimming at V came to 7 bases and at J to 6 bases, leaving 7 bases not matched to a gene. CDR3 nucleotide sequence: TGCAGCGCCACAGGGGGCCAGGCCAATGAGCAGTTCTTC. It translates to CSATGGQANEQFF.

In this sample, this clonotype turned up many times. The CDR3 loop is CASSLAGPPTNEKLFF. In DNA form, the CDR3 reads TGTGCCAGCAGCTTAGCAGGGCCGCCAACTAATGAAAAACTGTTTTTT. The chain has TRBV7-6 and TRBJ1-4; no reliable D call. Germline CDR1 is SGHVS and CDR2 is FNYEAQ. The V end lost 0 bases, the J end lost 0 bases, and 8 bases lay between the germline ends. This CDR3 is built from 16 residues.

In its sample, this clonotype was seen many times. The chain is built from TRBV28 and TRBJ1-1; the D is unclear. Germline lookup yields CDR1 MDHEN and CDR2 SYDVKM. The CDR3 length is 13 residues. V was trimmed by 5 bases and J by 0 bases, leaving 7 bases between them. This chain's CDR3 is CASSPTMNTEAFF. The CDR3 DNA reads TGTGCCAGCAGTCCTACCATGAACACTGAAGCTTTCTTT.

This clonotype was detected many times. V gene TRBV4-2 combines with J gene TRBJ1-1, with D possibly being TRBD1 (5 bases). This CDR3 contains 13 residues. Germline V lookup: CDR1 LGHNA, CDR2 YNFKEQ. V was shortened by 4 bases and J by 7 bases, with 13 bases between the two germline ends. CDR3 protein: CASSPTGRGEAFF. The CDR3 nucleotides read TGTGCCAGCAGCCCCACAGGCAGAGGTGAAGCTTTCTTT.

The CDR3 reads CASSYLRETNTIYF. CDR3 coding DNA: TGTGCCAGCAGTTACTTACGGGAAACGAACACCATATATTTT. This sequence joins TRBV6-5 and TRBJ1-3, with D unclear. CDR3 length equals 14 residues. V lost 1 base, J lost 7 bases, and 11 bases lay in between. Germline CDR1 MNHEY, CDR2 SVGAGI.

This chain uses TRBV19 with TRBJ1-6; D perhaps matches TRBD1 (5 bases). Germline V gives CDR1 LNHDA, CDR2 SQIVND (reference sequence). The CDR3 extends over 13 amino acids. V lost 5 bases and J 13 bases, leaving 15 bases between the germline ends. CDR3 region: CASSGRERDPLHF. As DNA, the CDR3 is TGTGCCAGTAGTGGACGGGAAAGGGACCCCCTCCACTTT.

There are many counts of this clonotype. The CDR3 loop reads CASSPPTSGIDNEQFF. Here the CDR3 DNA reads TGTGCCAGCTCACCACCTACTAGCGGGATTGACAATGAGCAGTTCTTC. This chain uses TRBV18 with TRBJ2-1, with TRBD2 identical over 10 bases. V lost 0 bases, J lost 5 bases, and 4 bases stayed unmatched. CDR1 and CDR2 from the germline V gene are KGHSH and LQKENI. The CDR3 has 16 amino acids.

This clonotype was counted many times. The V call is TRBV9, the J call TRBJ1-3; 8 bases match TRBD1. The CDR3 is 16 residues long. V lost 4 bases to trimming and J lost 0 bases; unmatched junction nucleotides: 6. Per germline, CDR1 SGDLS and CDR2 YYNGEE. CDR3 nucleotides: TGTGCCAGCAGCCACGACAGGGGCTCCTCTGGAAACACCATATATTTT. Protein product: CASSHDRGSSGNTIYF.

This clonotype was detected a few times. The chain uses TRBV7-9 and TRBJ2-5; the match to TRBD2 covers 11 bases. Germline assignment: CDR1 SEHNR and CDR2 FQNEAQ (reference sequence). V lost 5 bases to trimming and J lost 1 base; unmatched junction nucleotides: 6. The CDR3 is 16 amino acids. For the CDR3, the DNA is TGTGCCAGCAGCGCCGCTAGCGGGGGGCGCCAAGAGACCCAGTACTTC. Protein sequence: CASSAASGGRQETQYF.

This rearrangement joins TRBV20-1 to TRBJ1-5; a possible D gene is TRBD1 (5 bases). CDR3 length: 15 amino acids. CDR1 is DFQATT, CDR2 SNEGSKA, per germline (reference sequence). V lost 4 bases to trimming and J lost 5 bases, with 18 bases between them. Here the CDR3 reads CSAKRGVSTDQPQHF. CDR3 DNA: TGCAGTGCTAAGAGGGGCGTTTCAACGGATCAGCCCCAGCATTTT.

This clonotype has at least ten counts. The J gene is TRBJ1-5, the V gene TRBV4-3, with D perhaps TRBD1 (6 bases). CDR3 length: 16 residues. V shed 0 bases and J shed 0 bases, with 9 bases lying between them. Looked up from germline, CDR1 is LGHNA and CDR2 is YSLEER. CDR3 protein: CASSQDRGHSNQPQHF. The CDR3 nucleotides are TGCGCCAGCAGCCAAGATAGGGGACATAGCAATCAGCCCCAGCATTTT.